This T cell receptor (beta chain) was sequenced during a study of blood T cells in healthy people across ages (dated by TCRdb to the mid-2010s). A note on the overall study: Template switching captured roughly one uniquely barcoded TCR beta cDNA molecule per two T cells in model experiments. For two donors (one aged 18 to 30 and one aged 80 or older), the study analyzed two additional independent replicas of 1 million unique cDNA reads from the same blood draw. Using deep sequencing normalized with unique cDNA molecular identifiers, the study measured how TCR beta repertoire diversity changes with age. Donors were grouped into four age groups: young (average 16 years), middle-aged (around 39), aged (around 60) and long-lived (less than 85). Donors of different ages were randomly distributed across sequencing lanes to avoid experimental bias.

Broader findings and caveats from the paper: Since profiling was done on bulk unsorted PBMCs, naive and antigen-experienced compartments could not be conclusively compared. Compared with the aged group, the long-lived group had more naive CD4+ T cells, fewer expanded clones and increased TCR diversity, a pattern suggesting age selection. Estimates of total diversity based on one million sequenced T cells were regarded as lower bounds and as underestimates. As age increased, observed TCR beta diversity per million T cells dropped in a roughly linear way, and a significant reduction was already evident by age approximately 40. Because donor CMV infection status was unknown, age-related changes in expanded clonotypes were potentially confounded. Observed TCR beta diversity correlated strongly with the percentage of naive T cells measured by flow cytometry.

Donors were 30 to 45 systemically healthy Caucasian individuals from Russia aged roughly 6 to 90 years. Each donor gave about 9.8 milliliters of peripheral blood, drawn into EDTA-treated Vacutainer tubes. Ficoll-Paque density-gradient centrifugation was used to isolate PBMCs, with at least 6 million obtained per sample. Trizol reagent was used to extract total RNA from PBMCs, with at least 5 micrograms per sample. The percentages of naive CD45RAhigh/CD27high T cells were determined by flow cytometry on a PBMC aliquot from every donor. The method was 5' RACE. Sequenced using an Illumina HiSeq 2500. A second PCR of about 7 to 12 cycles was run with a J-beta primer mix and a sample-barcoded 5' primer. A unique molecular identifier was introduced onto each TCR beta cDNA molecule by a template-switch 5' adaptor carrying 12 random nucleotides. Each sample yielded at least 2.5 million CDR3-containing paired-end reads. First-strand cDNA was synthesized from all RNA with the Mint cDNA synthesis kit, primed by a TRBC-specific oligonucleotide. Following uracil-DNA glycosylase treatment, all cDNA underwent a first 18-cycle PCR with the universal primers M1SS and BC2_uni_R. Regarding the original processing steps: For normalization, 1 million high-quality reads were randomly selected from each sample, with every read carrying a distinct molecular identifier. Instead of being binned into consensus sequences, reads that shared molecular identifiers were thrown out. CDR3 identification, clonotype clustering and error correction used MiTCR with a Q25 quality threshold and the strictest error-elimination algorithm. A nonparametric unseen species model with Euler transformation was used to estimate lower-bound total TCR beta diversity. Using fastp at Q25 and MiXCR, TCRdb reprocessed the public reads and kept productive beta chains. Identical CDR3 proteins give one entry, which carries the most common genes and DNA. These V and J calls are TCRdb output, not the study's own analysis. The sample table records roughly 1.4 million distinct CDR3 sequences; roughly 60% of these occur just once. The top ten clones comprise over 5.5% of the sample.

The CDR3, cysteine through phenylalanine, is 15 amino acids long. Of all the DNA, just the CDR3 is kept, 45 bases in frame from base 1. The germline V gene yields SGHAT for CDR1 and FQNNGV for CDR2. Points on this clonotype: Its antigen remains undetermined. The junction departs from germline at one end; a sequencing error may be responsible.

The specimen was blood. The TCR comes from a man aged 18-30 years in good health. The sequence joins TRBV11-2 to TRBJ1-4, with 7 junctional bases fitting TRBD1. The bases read TGTGTCAGCAGCTTATACAGGGGCGGCGGTGAAAAACTGTTTTTT. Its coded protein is CVSSLYRGGGEKLFF.